The rows below give T cell receptor beta chains drawn from one sample of a study of cytomegalovirus exposure and HLA in healthy donors. Sequenced by immunoSEQ multiplex PCR; TCRdb stores in-frame clones only, minus some. There are around 150,000 clones in the sample; around 67% occur only once, and just under 4.5% lies in the top ten. Sequenced material: PBMCs. The receptor source for this set is a woman aged 18-29 years in good health and CMV-seropositive. Both conserved end residues are part of each CDR3. D genes are given only for firm matches. Not all rows give a size; the values are once, few, many and, for expanded clones, a class.

J gene: TRBJ2-2; clone size: -; V gene: TRBV2; D gene: -; CDR3 protein: CASSDGLNTGELFF; CDR3 DNA: TGTGCCAGCAGTGACGGACTGAACACCGGGGAGCTGTTTTTT
J gene: TRBJ2-7; clone size: -; V gene: TRBV6-6; D gene: TRBD2; CDR3 protein: CASSYAREYEQYF; CDR3 DNA: TGTGCCAGCAGTTACGCGCGGGAGTACGAGCAGTACTTC
J gene: TRBJ2-7; clone size: few; V gene: TRBV18; D gene: -; CDR3 protein: CASSPRQDAYEQYF; CDR3 DNA: TGTGCCAGCTCACCCCGACAGGACGCCTACGAGCAGTACTTC
J gene: TRBJ2-1; clone size: -; V gene: TRBV6-1; D gene: -; CDR3 protein: CASEKPEHEQFF; CDR3 DNA: TGTGCCAGCGAGAAACCTGAGCATGAGCAGTTCTTC
J gene: TRBJ1-1; clone size: few; V gene: TRBV5-1; D gene: -; CDR3 protein: CASSLGRVATEAFF; CDR3 DNA: TGCGCCAGCAGCTTGGGACGAGTAGCCACTGAAGCTTTCTTT
J gene: TRBJ1-1; clone size: -; V gene: TRBV11-1; D gene: -; CDR3 protein: CASSRRTANTEAFF; CDR3 DNA: TGTGCCAGCAGTCGTCGGACAGCGAACACTGAAGCTTTCTTT
J gene: TRBJ2-7; clone size: -; V gene: TRBV5-5; D gene: -; CDR3 protein: CASSLWSYEQYF; CDR3 DNA: TGTGCCAGCAGCTTGTGGAGCTACGAGCAGTACTTC
J gene: TRBJ2-7; clone size: -; V gene: TRBV7-8; D gene: -; CDR3 protein: CASSTPLNEQYF; CDR3 DNA: TGTGCCAGCAGCACACCATTAAACGAGCAGTACTTC
J gene: TRBJ1-5; clone size: -; V gene: TRBV18; D gene: -; CDR3 protein: CASSPTGLKGQPQHF; CDR3 DNA: TGTGCCAGCTCACCCACAGGGTTAAAGGGTCAGCCCCAGCATTTT
J gene: TRBJ2-3; clone size: -; V gene: TRBV11-2; D gene: TRBD1; CDR3 protein: CASSLRDRSTDTQYF; CDR3 DNA: TGTGCCAGCAGCTTACGGGACAGGAGCACAGATACGCAGTATTTT
J gene: TRBJ1-2; clone size: -; V gene: TRBV19; D gene: TRBD1; CDR3 protein: CASSIAGTVNYGYTF; CDR3 DNA: TGTGCCAGTAGTATTGCCGGGACAGTAAACTATGGCTACACCTTC
J gene: TRBJ2-7; clone size: few; V gene: TRBV28; D gene: TRBD2; CDR3 protein: CASSFSSPSGRRYF; CDR3 DNA: TGTGCCAGCAGTTTTTCCTCGCCTAGCGGGAGAAGGTACTTC
J gene: TRBJ2-3; clone size: -; V gene: TRBV7-9; D gene: TRBD2; CDR3 protein: CASSLVAGGADTQYF; CDR3 DNA: TGTGCCAGCAGCTTAGTAGCGGGGGGGGCAGATACGCAGTATTTT
J gene: TRBJ1-5; clone size: -; V gene: TRBV2; D gene: -; CDR3 protein: CASRSEFSNQPQHF; CDR3 DNA: TGTGCCAGCAGGTCGGAGTTTAGCAATCAGCCCCAGCATTTT
J gene: TRBJ2-1; clone size: -; V gene: TRBV5-1; D gene: -; CDR3 protein: CASSSGLSEQFF; CDR3 DNA: TGCGCCAGCAGCTCGGGACTCAGTGAGCAGTTCTTC
J gene: TRBJ1-1; clone size: -; V gene: TRBV4-1; D gene: TRBD1; CDR3 protein: CASSPTGGMGTEAFF; CDR3 DNA: TGCGCCAGCAGCCCGACAGGGGGTATGGGCACTGAAGCTTTCTTT
J gene: TRBJ1-1; clone size: -; V gene: TRBV7-9; D gene: -; CDR3 protein: CASSYTGWDTEAFF; CDR3 DNA: TGTGCCAGCAGTTATACAGGGTGGGACACTGAAGCTTTCTTT
J gene: TRBJ2-1; clone size: -; V gene: TRBV7-2; D gene: TRBD2; CDR3 protein: CASSLGGGSYNEQFF; CDR3 DNA: TGTGCCAGCAGCTTAGGGGGGGGCTCCTACAATGAGCAGTTCTTC
J gene: TRBJ2-6; clone size: few; V gene: TRBV7-3; D gene: -; CDR3 protein: CASSLNYPGSSGANVLTF; CDR3 DNA: TGTGCCAGCAGCTTAAATTACCCCGGGAGCTCTGGGGCCAACGTCCTGACTTTC
J gene: TRBJ2-7; clone size: -; V gene: TRBV6-5; D gene: -; CDR3 protein: CASSYKTGGYEQYF; CDR3 DNA: TGTGCCAGCAGTTACAAGACCGGGGGATACGAGCAGTACTTC
J gene: TRBJ2-4; clone size: -; V gene: TRBV19; D gene: -; CDR3 protein: CASSEARAAKNIQYF; CDR3 DNA: TGTGCCAGTAGTGAAGCCAGGGCGGCCAAAAACATTCAGTACTTC
J gene: TRBJ1-3; clone size: -; V gene: TRBV5-6; D gene: -; CDR3 protein: CASSFGSISGNTIYF; CDR3 DNA: TGTGCCAGCAGCTTCGGGTCGATCTCTGGAAACACCATATATTTT